The present TCR beta chain was sequenced within a study of technical replicates of blood from several donors. The CDR3 runs 18 residues. Germline V gene lookup returns CDR1 MDHEN and CDR2 SYDVKM. V gave up 4 bases and J gave up 4 bases; unmatched junction bases: 15. Clones were read by immunoSEQ multiplex PCR, and TCRdb kept only the in-frame ones, dropping some. The sample carries fewer than 100,000 clones, just over 90% recorded once. The sample taken for sequencing was T cells isolated from PBMCs. The V call is TRBV28, the J call TRBJ1-5; 8 nucleotides agree with TRBD1. The clonotype comes from a human donor in good health. CDR3 nucleotides: TGTGCCAGCAGTTCCCCCAGGGGGCCATTTACAGCGAATCAGCCCCAGCATTTT. Amino acids: CASSSPRGPFTANQPQHF. The whole variable domain, filled in from reference TRBV28 and TRBJ1-5, reads DVKVTQSSRYLVKRTGEKVFLECVQDMDHENMFWYRQDPGLGLRLIYFSYDVKMKEKGDIPEGYSVSREKKERFSLILESASTNQTSMYLCASSSPRGPFTANQPQHFGDGTRLSIL.